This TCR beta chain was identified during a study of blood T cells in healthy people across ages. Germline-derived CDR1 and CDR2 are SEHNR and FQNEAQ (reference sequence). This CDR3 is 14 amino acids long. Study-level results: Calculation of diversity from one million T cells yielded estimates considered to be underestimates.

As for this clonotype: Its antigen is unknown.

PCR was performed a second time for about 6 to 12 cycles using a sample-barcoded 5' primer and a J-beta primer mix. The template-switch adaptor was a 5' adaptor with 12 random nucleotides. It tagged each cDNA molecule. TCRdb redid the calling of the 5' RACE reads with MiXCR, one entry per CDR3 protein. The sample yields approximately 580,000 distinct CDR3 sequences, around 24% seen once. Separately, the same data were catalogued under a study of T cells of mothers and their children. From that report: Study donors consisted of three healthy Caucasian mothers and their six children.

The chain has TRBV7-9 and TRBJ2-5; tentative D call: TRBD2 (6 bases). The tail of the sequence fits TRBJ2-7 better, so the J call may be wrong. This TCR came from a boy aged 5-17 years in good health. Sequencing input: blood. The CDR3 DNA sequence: TGTGCCAGCAGCTTAGCGACGGGGGTATCCGAGCAGTACTTC. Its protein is CASSLATGVSEQYF.